The next 20 T cell receptor beta chains were all read from a single sample in a study of CD8 T cells in ankylosing spondylitis. The study, taken as a whole, reports: Under 10 highly homologous variants formed a TCR beta motif that appeared characteristic of ankylosing spondylitis blood.

Their antigens are not known. TCRdb processed the 5' RACE reads anew with MiXCR; each CDR3 protein has one entry. The repertoire includes about 700,000 distinct CDR3 sequences, 19% of them detected once, and 15% to 20% sits in the top ten. Sequencing input: blood, either unsorted or a sorted T cell fraction (not recorded which). The receptors were gathered from a male donor with ankylosing spondylitis.

The rearrangement joins TRBV7-9 to TRBJ2-3; the D is unclear. The V gene lost 6 bases and the J gene lost 2 bases, with 15 bases spanning the gap. This CDR3 is built from 15 residues. Germline CDR1 is SEHNR and CDR2 is FQNEAQ (reference sequence). CDR3 sequence: CASRLLITNTDTQYF. In nucleotides, the CDR3 is TGTGCCAGCAGATTATTGATAACTAACACAGATACGCAGTATTTT.

This clonotype has more than one count but fewer than ten. The chain links TRBV3-1 to TRBJ2-3, with 9 bases aligning to TRBD1. The CDR3 spans 16 residues. Germline CDR1 and CDR2: LGHDT and YNNKEL (reference sequence). Unmatched junction bases numbered 10, after V lost 5 bases and J lost 4 bases. The CDR3, as DNA: TGTGCCAGCAGCTACTGGGACAGGGCAGGAGCAGATACGCAGTATTTT. This sequence encodes CASSYWDRAGADTQYF.

J is TRBJ2-5 and V is TRBV7-8; a weak D match, TRBD1 (5 bases). CDR3 length equals 16 residues. Germline V lookup: CDR1 SGHVS, CDR2 FQNEAQ. Trimming removed 5 bases from V and 2 bases from J, with 18 bases in between. CDR3 nucleotide sequence: TGTGCCAGCAGCCTTTTCCCTGGGGCCACTCAAGAGACCCAGTACTTC. The encoded protein is CASSLFPGATQETQYF.

This chain uses TRBV28 with TRBJ1-5; TRBD1 is a possible D gene (5 bases). The CDR3 is 12 amino acids. V was trimmed by 10 bases and J by 2 bases, leaving 9 bases between them. Germline CDR1 MDHEN, CDR2 SYDVKM. This chain's CDR3 is CATGGGNQPQHF. The CDR3 region has the DNA TGTGCCACGGGGGGGGGCAATCAGCCCCAGCATTTT.

The chain recombines TRBV20-1 with TRBJ2-2; possibly TRBD1 or TRBD2 for D (6 bases each). This CDR3 region has 14 residues. The V gene lost 1 base and the J gene lost 6 bases, with 12 bases spanning the gap. The germline V gene has CDR1 DFQATT and CDR2 SNEGSKA (reference sequence). The CDR3 spells CSARAGAKAGELFF. CDR3 in DNA: TGCAGTGCTAGAGCGGGGGCGAAAGCCGGGGAGCTGTTTTTT.

This clonotype appeared a few times. The chain joins TRBV2 to TRBJ2-3; TRBD2 agrees at 10 bases. The CDR3 runs to 15 residues. CDR1 and CDR2 from the germline V gene are SNHLY and FYNNEI. The V segment lost 4 bases and the J segment 2 bases; nucleotides outside the gene matches: 3. The CDR3 protein is CASSGTSGYTDTQYF. The CDR3 DNA is TGTGCCAGCAGTGGGACTAGCGGATACACAGATACGCAGTATTTT.

V and J are TRBV11-2 and TRBJ2-7; 11 nucleotides line up with TRBD2. The CDR3 is made up of 16 amino acids. J gave up 5 bases and V 1 base, and 7 bases lay outside the gene matches. Germline V gives CDR1 SGHAT, CDR2 FQNNGV. In nucleotides, the CDR3 is TGTGCCAGCAGCTTAGTTGAAACTAGCGGGAGCCACGAGCAGTACTTC. Translating it yields CASSLVETSGSHEQYF.

A few counts support this clonotype. The chain uses TRBV20-1 and TRBJ1-2; 7 positions agree with TRBD1. With 2 bases clipped from V and 7 bases from J, the junction kept 13 bases outside the gene matches. Germline-derived CDR1 and CDR2 are DFQATT and SNEGSKA (reference sequence). The CDR3 length is 15 residues. CDR3 region: CSARSLDRDIGGYTF. In DNA, the CDR3 is TGCAGTGCTAGAAGCCTTGACAGGGATATAGGTGGCTACACCTTC.

CDR3 sequence reads: CASSTLGGGSYEQYF. The CDR3 DNA is TGTGCCAGCAGCACCCTGGGTGGCGGGAGCTACGAGCAGTACTTC. The rearrangement links TRBV7-2 to TRBJ2-7, with 7 bases that match TRBD2. The V segment lost 5 bases and the J segment 3 bases; nucleotides outside the gene matches: 10. There are 15 residues in the CDR3. Germline lookup yields CDR1 SGHTA and CDR2 FQGNSA.

In its sample, this clonotype was seen a few times. The chain has TRBV5-1 and TRBJ2-5, with a weak D call TRBD2 (6 bases). CDR3 length: 13 residues. Germline CDR1 and CDR2: SGHRS and YFSETQ. Trimming took 10 bases from V and 3 from J, leaving 16 bases between them. For the CDR3, the DNA is TGCGCCCAGCAGGGTGGAGGGGAAGAGACCCAGTACTTC. Its translation is CAQQGGGEETQYF.

The chain joins TRBV20-1 to TRBJ2-1; the D gene is possibly TRBD2 (5 bases). The CDR3 is 13 amino acids. The germline V gene encodes CDR1 DFQATT and CDR2 SNEGSKA (reference sequence). V lost 1 base to trimming and J lost 6 bases, with 10 bases between them. CDR3: CSARAIGVNEQFF. The CDR3 bases are TGCAGTGCTAGAGCAATCGGGGTCAATGAGCAGTTCTTC.

V and J are TRBV12-3 or TRBV12-4 and TRBJ1-6, with TRBD1 matching 8 bases. The J segment lost 9 bases and the V segment lost 3 bases, leaving 4 bases of the junction unmatched. The CDR3 is made up of 14 amino acids. The CDR3 protein is CASSLRQGASPLHF. The CDR3 bases are TGTGCCAGCAGTTTGAGGCAGGGGGCTTCACCCCTCCACTTT.

The chain employs TRBV5-1 and TRBJ2-3, with D uncertain. This CDR3 is built from 17 residues. V was clipped by 0 bases and J by 0 bases, with 14 bases between them. Germline assignment: CDR1 SGHRS and CDR2 YFSETQ. CDR3 nucleotide sequence: TGCGCCAGCAGCTTGGCCGTCGTTAGACGGAGCACAGATACGCAGTATTTT. Translation: CASSLAVVRRSTDTQYF. Drawing the rest from reference TRBV5-1 and TRBJ2-3, the complete variable domain is KAGVTQTPRYLIKTRGQQVTLSCSPISGHRSVSWYQQTPGQGLQFLFEYFSETQRNKGNFPGRFSGRQFSNSRSEMNVSTLELGDSALYLCASSLAVVRRSTDTQYFGPGTRLTVL.

The rearrangement uses TRBV7-7 and TRBJ2-2; tentatively, D is TRBD1 (6 bases). The germline V gene encodes CDR1 SSHAT and CDR2 FNYEAQ (reference sequence). V lost 4 bases, J lost 4 bases, and 16 bases lay in between. This CDR3 spans 16 amino acids. Here the CDR3 reads CASSSSTGRGTGELFF. CDR3 coding DNA: TGTGCCAGCAGCTCCTCGACAGGCCGCGGCACCGGGGAGCTGTTTTTT. Filled out from reference TRBV7-7 and TRBJ2-2, the complete variable domain reads GAGVSQSPRYKVTKRGQDVTLRCDPISSHATLYWYQQALGQGPEFLTYFNYEAQPDKSGLPSDRFSAERPEGSISTLTIQRTEQRDSAMYRCASSSSTGRGTGELFFGEGSRLTVL.

The rearrangement uses TRBV20-1 and TRBJ1-5; D is undetermined. V was pared by 2 bases and J by 7 bases, with 9 bases between. The CDR3 is 12 residues long. Germline V gene lookup returns CDR1 DFQATT and CDR2 SNEGSKA (reference sequence). CDR3 bases: TGCAGTGCTAGATGGGCCGGACAGCCCCAGCATTTT. Translated, it gives CSARWAGQPQHF.

The chain recombines TRBV5-6 with TRBJ1-4; D is ambiguous. The CDR3 loop spans 14 amino acids. Deletions cut 2 bases from V and 8 bases from J, with 13 bases between. CDR1 SGHDT and CDR2 YYEEEE come from the germline V gene. CDR3 sequence reads: CASSFSKIGEKLFF. CDR3 in DNA: TGTGCCAGCAGCTTCTCGAAAATTGGGGAAAAACTGTTTTTT.

This chain uses TRBV27 with TRBJ1-1; tentatively, D is TRBD1 (6 bases). The germline V gene has CDR1 MNHEY and CDR2 SMNVEV (reference sequence). The V end was cut by 8 bases, the J end by 1 base, with 20 bases between. The CDR3 sequence is 16 residues long. The CDR3 reads CASYSGGGGKNTEAFF. DNA of the CDR3: TGTGCCAGCTACAGTGGAGGAGGGGGTAAGAACACTGAAGCTTTCTTT.

This clonotype was picked up many times. This rearrangement joins TRBV4-2 to TRBJ1-3; TRBD1 might be the D (5 bases). CDR3 length: 17 residues. Germline lookup yields CDR1 LGHNA and CDR2 YNFKEQ. Trimming stripped 0 bases from V and 4 bases from J, with 16 bases between. CDR3 sequence reads: CASSQDQGAAAGNTIYF. The CDR3 DNA reads as TGTGCCAGCAGCCAAGATCAAGGGGCCGCGGCGGGAAACACCATATATTTT.

At least ten counts were recorded for this clonotype. The DNA for the CDR3 is TGTGCCAGCCGGGACAGGGCGTACGAGCAGTACTTC. This gives the protein CASRDRAYEQYF. The chain uses TRBV27 and TRBJ2-7; 9 bases align to TRBD1. CDR3 length: 12 amino acids. With V trimmed by 8 bases and J by 4 bases, 3 bases remained unmatched. Germline V gives CDR1 MNHEY, CDR2 SMNVEV (reference sequence).

This clonotype was seen at least ten times. The genes are TRBV12-3 or TRBV12-4 and TRBJ1-1; perhaps TRBD1 as D (5 bases). The CDR3 sequence is 14 residues long. Deletions cut 3 bases from V and 0 bases from J, with 8 bases between. The DNA for the CDR3 is TGTGCCAGCAGTTTTTGGGGGATGAACACTGAAGCTTTCTTT. Its translation: CASSFWGMNTEAFF.